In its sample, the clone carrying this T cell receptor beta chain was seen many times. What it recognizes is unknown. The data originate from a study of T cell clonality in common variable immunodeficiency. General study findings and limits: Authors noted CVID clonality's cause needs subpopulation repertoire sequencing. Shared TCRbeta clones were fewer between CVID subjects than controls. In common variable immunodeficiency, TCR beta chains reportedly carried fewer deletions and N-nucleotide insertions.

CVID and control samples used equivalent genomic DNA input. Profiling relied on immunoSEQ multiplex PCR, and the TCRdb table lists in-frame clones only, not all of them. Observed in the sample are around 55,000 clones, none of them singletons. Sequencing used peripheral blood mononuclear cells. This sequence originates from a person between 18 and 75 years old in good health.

The DNA read from the CDR3 is TGTGCCAGCAGTGACACAACTAATGAAAAG. This translates into CASSDTTNEK. The entire CDR3 sequence reads CASSDTTNEKLFF. The chain recombines TRBV6-1 with TRBJ2-2, with D hard to call. The read ends 3 residues shy of where the CDR3 ends; the end is completed using the germline J gene. The V gene's germline CDR1 is MNHNS and CDR2 SASEGT. CDR3 size: 13 residues.